A selection of T cell receptor beta chains follows, all from one sample in a study of T cell responses to AZD1222 COVID-19 vaccine. Sequenced by immunoSEQ multiplex PCR; TCRdb stores in-frame clones only, minus some. This table has around 140,000 clones, roughly 90% appearing once. Here the sequenced sample was peripheral blood, taken 28 days after the second AZD1222 dose. The source of these receptors is an adult who received the AZD1222 COVID-19 vaccine. The CDR3 runs from the conserved cysteine through the conserved F or W. The D gene is left open where the match is weak. The size of a clone is reported for some rows only, either as once, few or many, or as a class for expanded clones.

j_gene | len | abundance | v_gene | d_gene | CDR3aa | CDR3nt
TRBJ1-6 | 14 | - | TRBV6-7 | - | CASRVAFYNSPLHF | TGTGCCAGCAGGGTAGCTTTCTATAATTCACCCCTCCACTTT
TRBJ2-5 | 15 | - | TRBV5-1 | TRBD2 | CASSLNTGGAETQYF | TGCGCCAGCAGCTTGAACACGGGGGGGGCAGAGACCCAGTACTTC
TRBJ1-2 | 15 | - | TRBV24-1 | TRBD1 | CATSESGTGVYGYTF | TGTGCCACCAGTGAATCCGGGACAGGGGTCTATGGCTACACCTTC
TRBJ2-5 | 13 | - | TRBV5-1 | - | CASSLWERETQYF | TGCGCCAGCAGCCTCTGGGAGCGGGAGACCCAGTACTTC
TRBJ2-5 | 14 | - | TRBV11-3 | TRBD1 | CASSPGQGQETQYF | TGTGCCAGCAGCCCGGGACAGGGCCAAGAGACCCAGTACTTC
TRBJ2-6 | 16 | - | TRBV4-3 | - | CASSQEYASGANVLTF | TGCGCCAGCAGCCAAGAGTACGCCTCTGGGGCCAACGTCCTGACTTTC
TRBJ1-1 | 14 | - | TRBV28 | - | CASSSLLGFVEAFF | TGTGCCAGCAGTTCCCTCCTAGGTTTTGTTGAAGCTTTCTTT
TRBJ1-3 | 14 | - | TRBV3-1/TRBV3-2 | - | CASSHTGRRNTIYF | TGTGCCAGCAGTCATACAGGGAGGAGAAACACCATATATTTT
TRBJ2-1 | 16 | - | TRBV2 | TRBD2 | CASSSTSGRSYNEQFF | TGTGCCAGCAGCTCCACTAGCGGGAGATCCTACAATGAGCAGTTCTTC
TRBJ2-7 | 12 | - | TRBV2 | - | CASSGGLHEQYF | TGTGCCAGCAGTGGCGGGTTGCACGAGCAGTACTTC
TRBJ2-1 | 16 | - | TRBV19 | TRBD2 | CASSKTSGRMKNEQFF | TGTGCCAGTAGTAAGACTAGCGGGAGAATGAAAAATGAGCAGTTCTTC
TRBJ1-1 | 15 | once | TRBV30 | - | CAWSLQGTLNTEAFF | TGTGCCTGGAGTCTACAAGGGACACTGAACACTGAAGCTTTCTTT
TRBJ1-5 | 14 | once | TRBV28 | - | CASSFQRGKGTQHF | TGTGCCAGCAGTTTTCAAAGGGGAAAGGGTACCCAGCATTTT
TRBJ2-3 | 16 | - | TRBV11-2 | TRBD1 | CASSLDGTGTWDTQYF | TGTGCCAGCAGCTTAGATGGGACAGGCACTTGGGATACGCAGTATTTT
TRBJ1-2 | 14 | - | TRBV9 | - | CASSGRTAGGGYTF | TGTGCCAGCAGCGGGCGGACGGCCGGGGGTGGCTACACCTTC
TRBJ2-7 | 15 | - | TRBV9 | - | CASSVGGGPAYEQYF | TGTGCCAGCAGCGTAGGAGGGGGACCTGCCTACGAGCAGTACTTC
TRBJ1-5 | 18 | - | TRBV5-8 | - | CASSYLISGREGNQPQHF | TGTGCCAGCAGCTATCTGATCTCTGGGCGCGAGGGCAATCAGCCCCAGCATTTT
TRBJ1-2 | 11 | - | TRBV28 | - | CASSPGYGYTF | TGTGCCAGCAGTCCAGGGTACGGCTACACCTTC
TRBJ1-3 | 14 | once | TRBV14 | - | CASSQVTVGNTIYF | TGTGCCAGCAGCCAAGTGACGGTCGGAAACACCATATATTTT
TRBJ1-3 | 13 | - | TRBV11-2 | TRBD1 | CASSLRQGNTIYF | TGTGCCAGCAGCCTCCGACAGGGGAACACCATATATTTT
TRBJ2-5 | 14 | - | TRBV7-8 | - | CASSFGGRPETQYF | TGTGCCAGCAGCTTCGGCGGCCGGCCAGAGACCCAGTACTTC
TRBJ1-2 | 17 | - | TRBV5-1 | TRBD1 | CASSFTSGQGLDYGYTF | TGCGCCAGCAGCTTTACTAGTGGACAGGGCTTAGACTATGGCTACACCTTC
TRBJ2-3 | 17 | - | TRBV3-1/TRBV3-2 | - | CASSQDLAFASTDTQYF | TGTGCCAGCAGCCAAGACCTGGCTTTTGCTAGCACAGATACGCAGTATTTT
TRBJ1-1 | 15 | - | TRBV6-5 | TRBD1 | CASSRQGAVNTEAFF | TGTGCCAGCTCCAGGCAGGGGGCGGTGAACACTGAAGCTTTCTTT
TRBJ1-2 | 15 | - | TRBV23-1 | - | CASSQSRGSNYGYTF | TGCGCCAGCAGTCAATCAAGGGGGTCTAACTATGGCTACACCTTC
TRBJ1-1 | 18 | - | TRBV21-1 | - | CASNFLRDRGVVDTEAFF | TGTGCCAGCAACTTCCTCAGGGACAGGGGAGTTGTGGACACTGAAGCTTTCTTT
TRBJ1-2 | 13 | - | TRBV28 | - | CASSLSVNYGYTF | TGTGCCAGCAGTTTATCCGTTAACTATGGCTACACCTTC
TRBJ2-7 | 12 | - | TRBV5-4 | - | CASNRDGYEQYF | TGTGCCAGCAACAGAGACGGGTACGAGCAGTACTTC
TRBJ1-5 | 14 | - | TRBV9 | - | CASSVGPFNQPQHF | TGTGCCAGCAGCGTGGGACCGTTCAATCAGCCCCAGCATTTT